This TCR beta chain was observed in a study of CD8+CD57+ T cells in acquired aplastic anemia. For the study at large: Sorted CD4+ and CD8+ cells yielded DNA averaging around 3.2 ug.

V was clipped by 5 bases and J by 5 bases, with 13 bases between them. Germline assignment: CDR1 SGHVS and CDR2 FQNEAQ. This CDR3 region has 14 residues. Whole-study results and caveats: Overlapping CD8+ CDR3 repertoires of patients and controls contained roughly 29 shared sequences.

As regards this clonotype: Its antigen is currently unknown.

TCR beta VDJ and CDR3 profiling used genomic DNA as template. TCRdb reprocessed the reads with MiXCR, giving one entry per CDR3 protein. The data hold hundreds of thousands of distinct CDR3 sequences, with roughly 64% observed a single time. The sample comprised sorted CD4+, CD8+, or CD8+CD57+ T cells (not recorded which) from PBMCs. This chain joins TRBV7-8 and TRBJ1-5; D may be TRBD1 (6 bases). The origin of this receptor is a human donor in good health, serving as a control. The chain's CDR3 is CASSRAAGDQPQHF. As DNA, the CDR3 is TGTGCCAGCAGCCGCGCGGCAGGGGATCAGCCCCAGCATTTT.